This TCR beta chain came from a study of CD4 T cells in relation to SARS-CoV-2 and coronaviruses. The germline CDR1 and CDR2 sequences are MDHEN and SYDVKM. CDR3 length: 12 residues. V lost 2 bases to trimming and J lost 10 bases, with 11 bases between them. As for this clone: Its antigen is undetermined.

Some clones are missing from TCRdb's copy, which holds only in-frame ones; the method was immunoSEQ multiplex PCR. Here the sample spans about 16,000 clones, approximately 78% being singletons. CD4+ T cells from unexposed donors were obtained before the COVID-19 pandemic (2011-2018). Isolation of CD4+ T cells took place after around eleven days in culture. Sequenced sample: CD4+ T cells from PBMCs, cultured in vitro. This clonotype originated in a human donor in good health. V is TRBV28 and J is TRBJ1-1, with D uncertain. The CDR3 region has the DNA TGTGCCAGCAGTTTAGCTTTAGGTCGAGCTTTCTTT. Its protein product is CASSLALGRAFF.